These 31 T cell receptor beta chains share one sample of origin, sequenced in a study of blood T cell repertoires in COVID-19. Repertoires were generated with immunoSEQ multiplex PCR, while TCRdb's copy carries only in-frame clones and drops some. This sample has about 37,000 clones; roughly 87% occur once, and the top ten carry roughly 7.2%. Sequenced material: peripheral blood. The receptors come from a human donor in a cohort sampled during active COVID-19.

V usage is TRBV5-1 and J usage is TRBJ2-6; D possibly corresponds to TRBD1 (5 bases). Deletions cut 4 bases from V and 1 base from J, with 9 bases between. The CDR3 contains 15 residues. Germline lookup yields CDR1 SGHRS and CDR2 YFSETQ. The CDR3 nucleotides read TGCGCCAGCAGCCGACAGTCTTCTGGGGCCAACGTCCTGACTTTC. Amino acids: CASSRQSSGANVLTF.

The J gene is TRBJ1-3, the V gene TRBV5-1; 9 bases fit TRBD1. Germline V CDR1 and CDR2: SGHRS, YFSETQ. With V trimmed by 1 base and J by 3 bases, 5 bases remained unmatched. This CDR3 comprises 16 residues. The CDR3 region is CASSLTGGPNGNTIYF. CDR3 bases: TGCGCCAGCAGCTTGACAGGGGGCCCCAATGGAAACACCATATATTTT.

The chain recombines TRBV5-1 with TRBJ1-5, with D unresolved. From germline, CDR1 is SGHRS and CDR2 YFSETQ. Between the trimmed V and J ends, which lost 0 bases and 0 bases, there was a span of 10 bases. CDR3 size: 16 residues. CDR3 DNA sequence: TGCGCCAGCAGCTTGGATGCGGGTAATAGCAATCAGCCCCAGCATTTT. It codes for CASSLDAGNSNQPQHF.

The V and J genes are TRBV7-9 and TRBJ2-3, with TRBD2 matching over 13 bases. The junction had 2 bases not matched to a gene; V was cut back by 5 bases and J by 15 bases. The CDR3 loop spans 11 amino acids. Germline loops: CDR1 SEHNR, CDR2 FQNEAQ (reference sequence). The CDR3 DNA follows: TGTGCCAGCAGCCGGACTAGCGGGGGATATTTT. Encoded protein: CASSRTSGGYF. Variable domain in full (rest from reference TRBV7-9 and TRBJ2-3): DTGVSQNPRHKITKRGQNVTFRCDPISEHNRLYWYRQTLGQGPEFLTYFQNEAQLEKSRLLSDRFSAERPKGSFSTLEIQRTEQGDSAMYLCASSRTSGGYFGPGTRLTVL.

The V and J genes are TRBV3-1 (or the pseudogene TRBV3-2) and TRBJ1-3; perhaps TRBD1 as D (6 bases). Trimming cost V 6 bases and J 7 bases, with 16 bases left between them. The germline V gene has CDR1 LGHDT and CDR2 YNNKEL (reference sequence). The CDR3 extends over 14 amino acids. The CDR3 loop reads CASSQGLRGNTIYF. The CDR3 DNA sequence: TGTGCCAGCAGTCAGGGGCTTAGGGGGAACACCATATATTTT.

CDR3 nucleotides: TGTGCCACCAGTGAGTCGGGACTAGCGATTCGCCTTTTCTTCAATGAGCAGTTCTTC. Its protein is CATSESGLAIRLFFNEQFF. The gene calls are TRBV24-1 and TRBJ2-1; TRBD2 aligns across 10 bases. V gave up 4 bases and J gave up 6 bases; unmatched junction bases: 17. Germline CDR1 reads KGHDR; CDR2 reads SFDVKD. This CDR3 comprises 19 residues.

The V gene is TRBV2, the J gene TRBJ2-2; D ambiguous. V dropped 3 bases and J dropped 4 bases, with 12 bases sitting between them. This CDR3 spans 15 amino acids. Germline V gene data show CDR1 as SNHLY and CDR2 as FYNNEI. The CDR3: CASSDEAVGTGELFF. The CDR3, as DNA: TGTGCCAGCAGTGACGAGGCAGTAGGCACCGGGGAGCTGTTTTTT.

The V call is TRBV6-5, the J call TRBJ2-7; TRBD1 might be the D (6 bases). CDR3 size: 14 residues. Germline CDR1 MNHEY, CDR2 SVGAGI. Trimming stripped 4 bases from V and 3 bases from J, with 13 bases between. The DNA for the CDR3 is TGTGCCAGCAGTTTCGACAGGAACATCTACGAGCAGTACTTC. Translating it yields CASSFDRNIYEQYF.

V and J are TRBV19 and TRBJ2-1; 11 positions agree with TRBD2. Germline trimming cut 3 bases from V and 5 bases from J; bases unmatched to any gene: 3. The CDR3 length is 15 residues. Germline CDR1 and CDR2: LNHDA and SQIVND (reference sequence). The CDR3 sequence: CASSIGTSGNNEQFF. CDR3 DNA sequence: TGTGCCAGTAGTATCGGGACTAGCGGCAACAATGAGCAGTTCTTC.

The chain carries TRBV3-1 (or the pseudogene TRBV3-2) and TRBJ2-7; the match to TRBD2 covers 7 bases. CDR3 length: 12 amino acids. Unmatched junction bases numbered 6, after V lost 0 bases and J lost 13 bases. From germline, CDR1 is LGHDT and CDR2 YNNKEL (reference sequence). CDR3 nucleotides: TGTGCCAGCAGCCAAGAGAACGGGGGGAAATACTTC. Its translation: CASSQENGGKYF.

This clone was detected only once. The chain is built from TRBV6-5 and TRBJ2-7, with D maybe TRBD2 (6 bases). Trimming stripped 6 bases from V and 3 bases from J, with 15 bases between. Germline CDR1 reads MNHEY; CDR2 reads SVGAGI. The CDR3 contains 14 residues. The CDR3 DNA follows: TGTGCCAGCAGCCCGTGGAGGGAGATCTACGAGCAGTACTTC. Encoded protein: CASSPWREIYEQYF.

The gene calls are TRBV9 and TRBJ2-6; TRBD2 is a possible D gene (5 bases). This CDR3 has 14 amino acids. From germline, CDR1 is SGDLS and CDR2 YYNGEE. V was clipped by 3 bases and J by 2 bases, with 6 bases between them. Here the CDR3 reads CASSAGAGANVLTF. CDR3 nucleotide sequence: TGTGCCAGCAGCGCCGGGGCTGGGGCCAACGTCCTGACTTTC.

The V gene is TRBV21-1, the J gene TRBJ2-3; the table's D call TRBD2 went unverified against the DNA. TRBV21-1 is classified as a pseudogene. The CDR3 is 15 residues long. CDR3 nucleotides: TGTGCCAGCAGCATTGGAGGAAGAGGCACAGATACGCAGTATTTT. Translated, it gives CASSIGGRGTDTQYF.

This chain links TRBV30 with TRBJ1-4; D perhaps matches TRBD1 (5 bases). Germline loops: CDR1 GTSNPN, CDR2 SVGIG (reference sequence). The CDR3 runs 13 residues. Between the trimmed V and J ends, which lost 8 bases and 8 bases, there was a span of 18 bases. For the CDR3, the DNA is TGTGCCGGAAGAGGCTCGCGGGACGAAAAACTGTTTTTT. Its protein is CAGRGSRDEKLFF.

This chain links TRBV3-1 (or the pseudogene TRBV3-2) with TRBJ2-3; D is perhaps TRBD2 (6 bases). With 1 base removed from V and 5 bases from J, the gap between germline ends came to 7 bases. Per the germline V gene, CDR1 is LGHDT and CDR2 is YNNKEL (reference sequence). CDR3 length: 13 amino acids. The CDR3 DNA reads TGTGCCAGCAGCCAAGGGGGAGGAGATACGCAGTATTTT. Protein sequence: CASSQGGGDTQYF.

The chain joins TRBV6-6 to TRBJ1-1, with D possibly matching TRBD1 (5 bases). Germline-derived CDR1 and CDR2 are MNHNY and SVGAGI (reference sequence). V was pared by 0 bases and J by 0 bases, with 5 bases between. CDR3 size: 14 residues. CDR3 sequence: CASSYSGVNTEAFF. The CDR3, as DNA: TGTGCCAGCAGTTACTCAGGGGTGAACACTGAAGCTTTCTTT.

This clone was observed a handful of times. The chain is built from TRBV15 and TRBJ1-5; D remains ambiguous. The length of the CDR3 is 14 residues. Germline V CDR1 and CDR2: LNHNV, YYDKDF (reference sequence). With 0 bases removed from V and 11 bases from J, the gap between germline ends came to 14 bases. The DNA for the CDR3 is TGTGCCACCAGCAGAGATACGGTTGAGTTAGCCCAGCATTTT. Translation gives CATSRDTVELAQHF.

In this sample, this clone turned up a few times. The CDR3 nucleotides read TGTGCCAGCAGCTCGGGAGACAGACGATACGAGCAGTACTTC. Its protein is CASSSGDRRYEQYF. This chain uses TRBV7-9 with TRBJ2-7, with TRBD2 as a possible D gene (6 bases). The germline V gene encodes CDR1 SEHNR and CDR2 FQNEAQ (reference sequence). The length of the CDR3 is 14 residues. Trimming removed 4 bases from V and 4 bases from J, with 14 bases in between.

The chain is built from TRBV28 and TRBJ2-2; 9 bases line up with TRBD1. Germline values: CDR1 MDHEN, CDR2 SYDVKM. This CDR3 is 15 amino acids long. Unmatched junction bases numbered 12, after V lost 8 bases and J lost 8 bases. DNA for the CDR3: TGTGCCAGCGAACCGGGACAGGGTGAAAGGGGGGAGCTGTTTTTT. Its protein is CASEPGQGERGELFF.

The table lists this clone with a count of one. The rearrangement links TRBV7-3 to TRBJ1-2; 7 nucleotides line up with TRBD1. This CDR3 has 14 amino acids. J gave up 6 bases and V 5 bases, and 9 bases lay outside the gene matches. CDR1 and CDR2 (germline): SGHTA, FQGTGA. The CDR3 nucleotides read TGTGCCAGCAGCACAACAGGGGTTCGGGATGGCTACACCTTC. It is translated as CASSTTGVRDGYTF.

The table lists this clone with a count of one. V usage is TRBV4-1 and J usage is TRBJ2-7; the D gene is possibly TRBD1 (5 bases). V was trimmed by 2 bases and J by 1 base, leaving 15 bases between them. Germline lookup yields CDR1 MGHRA and CDR2 YSYEKL. The CDR3 has 16 amino acids. CDR3 protein: CASSQNLQGASYEQYF. CDR3 sequence (DNA): TGCGCCAGCAGCCAAAACTTGCAGGGCGCGTCCTACGAGCAGTACTTC.

The V and J genes are TRBV5-5 and TRBJ2-7; 7 bases map to TRBD1. This CDR3 has 13 residues. Germline CDR1 is SGHKS and CDR2 is YYEKEE (reference sequence). The junction had 8 bases not matched to a gene; V was cut back by 2 bases and J by 9 bases. CDR3 DNA sequence: TGTGCCAGCAGCTTATCAGAAAGGACAGGGCAGTACTTC. The encoded protein is CASSLSERTGQYF.

The V call is TRBV10-2, the J call TRBJ2-5, with D possibly TRBD2 on 6 matching bases. V was cut by 4 bases and J by 4 bases, with 10 bases left in between. Germline lookup yields CDR1 WSHSY and CDR2 SAAADI. The CDR3 consists of 13 residues. In DNA form, the CDR3 reads TGCGCCAGCAGTGCGAACGGGGGAGAGACCCAGTACTTC. Protein product: CASSANGGETQYF.

The chain recombines TRBV6-2 or TRBV6-3 with TRBJ1-4, with a weak D call TRBD1 (6 bases). In germline, CDR1 is MNHEY, CDR2 SVGEGT. The CDR3 length is 18 residues. V gave up 3 bases and J gave up 4 bases, with 21 bases separating them. The CDR3 DNA reads as TGTGCCAGCAGTTATGGGGGCTTCGACAGGAGCCGTAATGAAAAACTGTTTTTT. It encodes CASSYGGFDRSRNEKLFF.

The chain recombines TRBV5-1 with TRBJ2-7; tentatively, D is TRBD2 (6 bases). V lost 4 bases, J lost 1 base, and 12 bases lay in between. This CDR3 region has 14 residues. The germline V gene encodes CDR1 SGHRS and CDR2 YFSETQ. The CDR3 protein is CASSAFGGSYEQYF. Written as DNA, the CDR3 is TGCGCCAGCAGCGCGTTTGGAGGGTCCTACGAGCAGTACTTC.

V and J are TRBV28 and TRBJ2-4; D not resolved. The CDR3 runs to 15 residues. Germline CDR1 is MDHEN and CDR2 is SYDVKM. V gave up 5 bases and J gave up 0 bases, with 11 bases separating them. The CDR3 DNA sequence: TGTGCCAGCAGTCCCCGTGGCCTAGCCAAAAACATTCAGTACTTC. It yields the protein CASSPRGLAKNIQYF.

The chain uses TRBV7-9 and TRBJ1-1; D is ambiguous. CDR1 is SEHNR, CDR2 FQNEAQ, per germline (reference sequence). Trimming left V 4 bases short and J 5 bases short, with 14 bases between. The CDR3 runs to 14 residues. The CDR3 coding sequence is TGTGCCAGCAGCTCCCCTTTAGCTAGTACTGAAGCTTTCTTT. Its translation: CASSSPLASTEAFF.

This clone was seen a handful of times. The V and J genes are TRBV29-1 and TRBJ1-1; 7 nucleotides agree with TRBD1. This CDR3 is built from 14 residues. V trimming: 4 bases; J trimming: 5 bases; junction bases outside the gene matches: 10. Germline lookup yields CDR1 SQVTM and CDR2 ANQGSEA. CDR3 protein: CSVGGDSLGTEAFF. CDR3 coding DNA: TGCAGCGTTGGGGGGGACAGTCTCGGGACTGAAGCTTTCTTT.

V gene TRBV5-1 combines with J gene TRBJ2-1; tentatively, D is TRBD2 (5 bases). This CDR3 comprises 13 residues. V shed 3 bases and J shed 9 bases, with 13 bases lying between them. CDR1 and CDR2 (germline): SGHRS, YFSETQ. CDR3 residues: CASSYAGGGEQFF. The CDR3 region has the DNA TGCGCCAGCAGCTACGCCGGTGGAGGTGAGCAGTTCTTC.

The chain carries TRBV18 and TRBJ2-2; a possible D gene is TRBD1 (6 bases). The ends were cut back, 0 bases at V and 0 bases at J, with 11 bases in the middle. In germline, CDR1 is KGHSH, CDR2 LQKENI. The CDR3 loop spans 17 amino acids. In nucleotides, the CDR3 is TGTGCCAGCTCACCACCGGGACACCGCCCGAACACCGGGGAGCTGTTTTTT. Its protein product is CASSPPGHRPNTGELFF.

The genes are TRBV23-1 and TRBJ1-5; no firm D call. TRBV23-1 is marked as an open reading frame, function uncertain. The CDR3 spans 14 residues. Trimming left V 4 bases short and J 7 bases short, with 14 bases between. In DNA, the CDR3 is TGCGCCAGCAGTCTTAGACTGAGGTTCCAGCCCCAGCATTTT. Translating gives CASSLRLRFQPQHF.